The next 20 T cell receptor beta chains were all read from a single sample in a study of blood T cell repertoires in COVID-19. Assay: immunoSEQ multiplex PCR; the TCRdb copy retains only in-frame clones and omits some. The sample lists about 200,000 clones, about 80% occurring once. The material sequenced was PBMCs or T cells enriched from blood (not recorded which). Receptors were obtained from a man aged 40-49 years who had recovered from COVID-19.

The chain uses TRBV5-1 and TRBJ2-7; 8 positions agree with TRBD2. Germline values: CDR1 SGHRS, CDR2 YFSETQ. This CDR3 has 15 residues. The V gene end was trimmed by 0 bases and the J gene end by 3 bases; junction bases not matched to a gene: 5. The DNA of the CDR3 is TGCGCCAGCAGCTTGGCCCGGGCGGGGGGCTACGAGCAGTACTTC. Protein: CASSLARAGGYEQYF.

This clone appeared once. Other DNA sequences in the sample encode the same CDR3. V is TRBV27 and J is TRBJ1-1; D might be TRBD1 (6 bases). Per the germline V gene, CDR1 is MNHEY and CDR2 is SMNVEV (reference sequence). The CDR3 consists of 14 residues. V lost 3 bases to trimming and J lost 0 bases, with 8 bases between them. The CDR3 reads CASSLTGLNTEAFF. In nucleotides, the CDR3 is TGTGCCAGCAGTTTGACAGGTCTGAACACTGAAGCTTTCTTT.

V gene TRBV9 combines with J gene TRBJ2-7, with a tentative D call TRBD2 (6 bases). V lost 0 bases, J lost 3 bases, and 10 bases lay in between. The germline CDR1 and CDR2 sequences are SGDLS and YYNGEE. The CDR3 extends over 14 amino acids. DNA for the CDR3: TGTGCCAGCAGCGTAGGGCGGGGTGGCTACGAGCAGTACTTC. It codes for CASSVGRGGYEQYF.

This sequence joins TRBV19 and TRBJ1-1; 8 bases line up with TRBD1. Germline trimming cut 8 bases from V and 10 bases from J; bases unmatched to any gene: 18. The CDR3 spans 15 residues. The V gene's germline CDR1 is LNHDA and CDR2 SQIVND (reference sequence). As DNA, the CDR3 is TGTGCCAGTGAAAGGAGACAGGGGAGGGGGGCTGGAGCTTTCTTT. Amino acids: CASERRQGRGAGAFF.

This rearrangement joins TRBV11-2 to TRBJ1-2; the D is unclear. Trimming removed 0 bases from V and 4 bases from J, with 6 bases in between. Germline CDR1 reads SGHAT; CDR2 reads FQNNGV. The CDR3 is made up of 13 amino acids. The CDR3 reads CASSLDRGYGYTF. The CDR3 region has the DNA TGTGCCAGCAGCTTAGATCGGGGCTATGGCTACACCTTC.

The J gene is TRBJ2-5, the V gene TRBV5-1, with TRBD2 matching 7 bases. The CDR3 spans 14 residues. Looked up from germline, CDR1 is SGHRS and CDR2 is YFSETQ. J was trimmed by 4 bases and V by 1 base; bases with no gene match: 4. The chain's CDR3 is CASSLTRGVETQYF. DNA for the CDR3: TGCGCCAGCAGCTTGACCCGGGGGGTAGAGACCCAGTACTTC.

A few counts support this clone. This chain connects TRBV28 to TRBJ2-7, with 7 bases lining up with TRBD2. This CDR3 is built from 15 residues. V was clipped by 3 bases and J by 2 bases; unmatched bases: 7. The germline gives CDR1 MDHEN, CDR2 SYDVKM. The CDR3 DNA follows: TGTGCCAGCAGTTTGGGAGGGGCAGGGCCCTACGAGCAGTACTTC. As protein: CASSLGGAGPYEQYF.

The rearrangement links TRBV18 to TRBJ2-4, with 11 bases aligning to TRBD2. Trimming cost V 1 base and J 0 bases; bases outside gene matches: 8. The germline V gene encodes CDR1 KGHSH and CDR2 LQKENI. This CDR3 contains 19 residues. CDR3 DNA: TGTGCCAGCTCACCACTTGCGACTAGCGGGGACCTAGCCAAAAACATTCAGTACTTC. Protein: CASSPLATSGDLAKNIQYF.

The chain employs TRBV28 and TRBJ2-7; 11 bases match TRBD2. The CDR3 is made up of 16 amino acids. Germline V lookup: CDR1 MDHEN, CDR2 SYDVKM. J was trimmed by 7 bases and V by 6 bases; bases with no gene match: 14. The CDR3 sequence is CASRRRLAGKIGEQYF. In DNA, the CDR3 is TGTGCCAGCAGGAGAAGACTAGCGGGGAAAATCGGGGAGCAGTACTTC.

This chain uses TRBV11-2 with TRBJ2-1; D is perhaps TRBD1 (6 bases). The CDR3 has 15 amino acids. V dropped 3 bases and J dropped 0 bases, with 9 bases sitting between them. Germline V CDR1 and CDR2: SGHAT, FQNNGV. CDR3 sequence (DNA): TGTGCCAGCAGCTTTCGAGGGGGCTCCTACAATGAGCAGTTCTTC. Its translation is CASSFRGGSYNEQFF.

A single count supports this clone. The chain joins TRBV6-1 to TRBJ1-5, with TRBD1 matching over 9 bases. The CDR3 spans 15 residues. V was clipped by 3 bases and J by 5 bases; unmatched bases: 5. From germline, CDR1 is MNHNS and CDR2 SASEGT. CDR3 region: CASSEDRGRDQPQHF. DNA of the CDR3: TGTGCCAGCAGTGAGGACAGGGGCCGGGATCAGCCCCAGCATTTT.

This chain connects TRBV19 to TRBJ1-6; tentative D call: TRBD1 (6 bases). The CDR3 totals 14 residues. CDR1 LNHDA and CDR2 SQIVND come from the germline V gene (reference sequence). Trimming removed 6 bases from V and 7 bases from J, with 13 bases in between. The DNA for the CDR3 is TGTGCCAGTAGGGAACAGGGTAGAAATTCACCCCTCCACTTT. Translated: CASREQGRNSPLHF.

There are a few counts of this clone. The CDR3 DNA follows: TGTGCCAGCAGACCAGGGGATCTGAACACCGGGGAGCTGTTTTTT. Protein product: CASRPGDLNTGELFF. The V call is TRBV6-5, the J call TRBJ2-2; tentatively, D is TRBD1 (6 bases). This CDR3 has 15 residues. The germline V gene encodes CDR1 MNHEY and CDR2 SVGAGI. V dropped 6 bases and J dropped 1 base, with 12 bases sitting between them.

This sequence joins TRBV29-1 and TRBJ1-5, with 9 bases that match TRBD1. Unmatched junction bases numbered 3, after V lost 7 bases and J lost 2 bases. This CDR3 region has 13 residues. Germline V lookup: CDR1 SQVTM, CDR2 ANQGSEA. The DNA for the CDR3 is TGCAGCGCTACAGGGGGCGGCAATCAGCCCCAGCATTTT. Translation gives CSATGGGNQPQHF.

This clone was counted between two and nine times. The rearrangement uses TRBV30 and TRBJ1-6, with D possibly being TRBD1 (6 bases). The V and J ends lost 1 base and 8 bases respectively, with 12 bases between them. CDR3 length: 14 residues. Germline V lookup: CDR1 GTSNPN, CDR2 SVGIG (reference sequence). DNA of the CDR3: TGTGCCTGGAGTGGGGCAGGGGTTGATTCACCCCTCCACTTT. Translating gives CAWSGAGVDSPLHF.

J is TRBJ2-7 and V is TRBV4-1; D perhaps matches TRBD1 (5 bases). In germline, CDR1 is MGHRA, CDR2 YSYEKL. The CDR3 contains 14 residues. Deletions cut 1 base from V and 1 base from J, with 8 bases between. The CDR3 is CASSQGPGSYEQYF. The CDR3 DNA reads TGCGCCAGCAGCCAAGGCCCAGGGTCCTACGAGCAGTACTTC.

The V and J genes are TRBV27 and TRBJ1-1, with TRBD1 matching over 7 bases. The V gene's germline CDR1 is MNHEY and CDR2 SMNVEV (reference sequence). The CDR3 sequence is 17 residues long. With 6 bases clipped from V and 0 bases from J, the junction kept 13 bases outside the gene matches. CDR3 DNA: TGTGCCAGCAGCCCTCACACAGGGGTCTCCATGAACACTGAAGCTTTCTTT. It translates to CASSPHTGVSMNTEAFF.

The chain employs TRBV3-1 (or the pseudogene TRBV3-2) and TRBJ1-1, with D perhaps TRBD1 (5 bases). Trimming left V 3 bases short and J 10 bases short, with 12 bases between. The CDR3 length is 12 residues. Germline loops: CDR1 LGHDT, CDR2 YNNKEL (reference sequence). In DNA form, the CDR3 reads TGTGCCAGCAGCCAGGGGCCTTTTGGAGCTTTCTTT. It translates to CASSQGPFGAFF.

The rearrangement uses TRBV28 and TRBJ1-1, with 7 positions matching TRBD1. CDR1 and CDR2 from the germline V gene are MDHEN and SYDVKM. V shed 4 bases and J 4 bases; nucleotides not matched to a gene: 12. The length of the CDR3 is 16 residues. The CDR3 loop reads CASSSHRRGRGTEAFF. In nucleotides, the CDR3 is TGTGCCAGCAGTTCTCATAGAAGGGGGCGCGGCACTGAAGCTTTCTTT.

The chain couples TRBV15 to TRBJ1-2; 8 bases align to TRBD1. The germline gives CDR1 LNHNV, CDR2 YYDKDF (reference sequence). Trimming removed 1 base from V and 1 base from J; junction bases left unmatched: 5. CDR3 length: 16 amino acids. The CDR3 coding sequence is TGTGCCACCAGCAGAGGATGGACAGGGATTAACTATGGCTACACCTTC. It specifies CATSRGWTGINYGYTF.